This is a list of T cell receptor beta chains from one sample in a study of shared clonotypes between healthy human individuals. Generated by immunoSEQ multiplex PCR, the TCRdb table keeps only in-frame clones and is missing some. The sample holds over 800,000 clones; 80% to 95% are singletons and the top ten take around 24%. The sample consisted of naive CD8+ T cells sorted from blood. Receptors were obtained from a man aged 30 to 39 in good health. The CDR3 runs from the conserved cysteine through the conserved F or W. The D gene is left open where the match is weak. Clone size is given for some rows only: seen once, a few or many times, or a class if the clone is expanded.

clone size	D gene	V gene	J gene	CDR3 length	CDR3 protein	CDR3 DNA
.	.	TRBV27	TRBJ1-5	14	CASSPSPLNQPQHF	TGTGCCAGCAGTCCCTCCCCACTCAATCAGCCCCAGCATTTT
.	.	TRBV7-2	TRBJ1-2	13	CASSSGFLAGYTF	TGTGCCAGCAGCTCCGGATTCCTCGCGGGCTACACCTTC
once	TRBD1	TRBV29-1	TRBJ1-4	15	CSVSRTGTGLPELFF	TGCAGCGTTTCGAGAACCGGGACAGGGTTACCGGAACTGTTTTTT
.	.	TRBV7-2	TRBJ2-1	14	CASSLPNSPHNPFF	TGTGCCAGCAGCCTACCTAACAGCCCCCATAATCCGTTCTTC
.	.	TRBV7-9	TRBJ1-3	13	CASSHDAGNTIYF	TGTGCCAGCAGCCACGACGCAGGAAACACCATATATTTT
.	TRBD2	TRBV5-4	TRBJ2-3	16	CASSFPAGEETDTQYF	TGTGCCAGCAGCTTCCCAGCGGGAGAGGAAACAGATACGCAGTATTTT
.	TRBD2	TRBV7-7	TRBJ2-1	18	CASSLAPRGRALYNEQFF	TGTGCTAGCAGCTTAGCTCCCCGCGGGAGGGCACTTTACAATGAGCAGTTCTTC
.	.	TRBV2	TRBJ1-1	11	CASKMATEAFF	TGTGCCAGCAAAATGGCTACTGAAGCTTTCTTT
.	TRBD2	TRBV11-2	TRBJ2-7	14	CASTSETSGHEQYF	TGTGCCAGCACTTCCGAGACTAGCGGGCACGAGCAGTACTTC
.	.	TRBV6-1	TRBJ1-3	17	CASSEAEETISGNTIYF	TGTGCCAGCAGTGAAGCAGAGGAGACTATCTCTGGAAACACCATATATTTT
.	.	TRBV11-2	TRBJ1-4	12	CASSPQAEKLFF	TGTGCCAGCAGCCCCCAAGCAGAAAAACTGTTTTTT
.	.	TRBV28	TRBJ1-1	14	CASSLSGRPTEAFF	TGTGCCAGCAGTTTATCGGGCAGACCCACTGAAGCTTTCTTT
.	.	TRBV29-1	TRBJ1-2	13	CSVEDRVLYGYTF	TGCAGCGTTGAAGACAGGGTCCTCTATGGCTACACCTTC
.	TRBD2	TRBV28	TRBJ2-7	16	CASSSVGLAGVNEQYF	TGTGCCAGCAGCTCAGTCGGACTAGCGGGAGTAAACGAGCAGTACTTC
.	TRBD1	TRBV6-5	TRBJ2-1	13	CASSATGYNEQFF	TGTGCCAGCAGTGCGACAGGGTACAATGAGCAGTTCTTC
.	.	TRBV19	TRBJ1-5	16	CASSIGGGVGNQPQHF	TGTGCCAGTAGTATAGGTGGGGGAGTCGGCAATCAGCCCCAGCATTTT
.	.	TRBV6-5	TRBJ2-3	11	CASGATDTQYF	TGTGCCAGCGGGGCCACAGATACGCAGTATTTT
.	.	TRBV28	TRBJ1-2	13	CASGLGQGHGYTF	TGTGCCAGCGGGCTCGGGCAGGGCCATGGCTACACCTTC
.	.	TRBV7-1	TRBJ2-2	14	CASSLVTSFGELFF	TGTGCCAGCAGCTTAGTTACTAGCTTCGGGGAGCTGTTTTTT
.	.	TRBV6-5	TRBJ2-1	13	CASSMRVRNEQFF	TGTGCCAGCAGTATGAGGGTACGGAATGAGCAGTTCTTC
.	.	TRBV6-6	TRBJ2-1	10	CASSYNEQFF	TGTGCCAGCAGTTATAATGAGCAGTTCTTC
.	TRBD2	TRBV25-1	TRBJ2-1	15	CASSVGTSGHNEQFF	TGTGCCAGCAGTGTCGGGACTAGCGGGCACAATGAGCAGTTCTTC
.	.	TRBV11-2	TRBJ2-4	17	CASSLTGQTIAKNIQYF	TGTGCCAGCAGCTTAACGGGCCAGACGATAGCCAAAAACATTCAGTACTTC
once	TRBD2	TRBV7-2	TRBJ2-1	16	CASSIISGGFYNEQFF	TGTGCCAGCAGCATCATTAGCGGGGGTTTTTACAATGAGCAGTTCTTC
once	TRBD2	TRBV5-5	TRBJ2-3	17	CASSLDPSGIGTDTQYF	TGTGCCAGCAGCTTGGATCCTAGCGGGATAGGGACAGATACGCAGTATTTT
.	.	TRBV4-1	TRBJ1-3	17	CASSHRGDGSTGNTIYF	TGCGCCAGCAGCCATCGTGGGGACGGCTCGACTGGAAACACCATATATTTT
.	TRBD2	TRBV5-1	TRBJ2-1	17	CASSGGLGISTYNEQFF	TGCGCCAGCAGCGGCGGACTAGGGATTAGCACCTACAATGAGCAGTTCTTC
.	TRBD1	TRBV7-9	TRBJ2-7	14	CASTIGTGTYEQYF	TGTGCCAGCACTATCGGGACAGGGACCTACGAGCAGTACTTC
.	.	TRBV4-3	TRBJ2-1	16	CASSQASYSTYNEQFF	TGCGCCAGCAGCCAAGCCTCGTACTCGACGTACAATGAGCAGTTCTTC
once	TRBD1	TRBV10-2	TRBJ2-7	16	CASSHSVGTANYEQYF	TGCGCCAGCAGCCATTCTGTAGGGACAGCAAACTACGAGCAGTACTTC
.	.	TRBV6-5	TRBJ2-6	14	CASSYGIGTNVLTF	TGTGCCAGCAGTTACGGTATCGGGACCAACGTCCTGACTTTC
once	TRBD2	TRBV29-1	TRBJ2-1	20	CSVRGGRRRGTAREYNEQFF	TGCAGCGTTCGGGGGGGAAGGCGAAGGGGCACCGCAAGGGAATACAATGAGCAGTTCTTC
.	TRBD2	TRBV14	TRBJ2-3	17	CASSPHPGRERTDTQYF	TGTGCCAGCAGCCCACACCCAGGGCGGGAGAGGACAGATACGCAGTATTTT
.	.	TRBV2	TRBJ1-1	14	CASSEEGPTEGAFF	TGTGCCAGCAGTGAAGAGGGTCCGACAGAAGGAGCTTTCTTT
once	.	TRBV7-9	TRBJ1-1	18	CASSLYARGLTRNTEAFF	TGTGCCAGCAGCTTATATGCCAGGGGCCTAACTAGGAACACTGAAGCTTTCTTT
.	TRBD2	TRBV19	TRBJ2-7	16	CATTPFISGSVGEQYF	TGTGCCACCACACCCTTCATTAGCGGGAGCGTGGGGGAGCAGTACTTC
.	.	TRBV13	TRBJ2-3	16	CASSSRVLSVTDTQYF	TGTGCCAGCAGCTCCCGTGTCCTTAGCGTCACAGATACGCAGTATTTT
.	TRBD2	TRBV7-3	TRBJ2-5	15	CASSLGTSGSETQYF	TGTGCCAGCAGCCTGGGGACTAGCGGGAGTGAGACCCAGTACTTC
.	.	TRBV28	TRBJ2-7	14	CASSRIADPYEQYF	TGTGCCAGCAGTCGGATAGCGGATCCCTACGAGCAGTACTTC
.	.	TRBV21-1	TRBJ2-7	15	CASSKAQRRTYEQYF	TGTGCCAGCAGCAAAGCGCAAAGGAGAACCTACGAGCAGTACTTC
.	.	TRBV11-2	TRBJ2-7	12	CASNQEGYEQYF	TGTGCCAGCAACCAAGAGGGCTACGAGCAGTACTTC
.	TRBD2	TRBV9	TRBJ2-3	15	CASSRTSGSTDTQYF	TGTGCCAGCAGCCGGACTAGCGGGAGCACAGATACGCAGTATTTT
once	.	TRBV5-6	TRBJ2-3	17	CASSPGLSGVLIDTQYF	TGTGCCAGCAGCCCTGGCCTGTCGGGAGTTCTGATAGATACGCAGTATTTT
.	TRBD2	TRBV5-1	TRBJ2-1	16	CASSWTSGSPYNEQFF	TGCGCCAGCAGCTGGACTAGCGGGAGTCCATACAATGAGCAGTTCTTC
.	.	TRBV4-1	TRBJ2-5	13	CASSPGVSETQYF	TGCGCCAGCAGCCCTGGAGTTTCGGAGACCCAGTACTTC
.	.	TRBV11-2	TRBJ2-5	15	CASSLNRGPQETQYF	TGTGCCAGCAGCTTAAATAGGGGCCCACAAGAGACCCAGTACTTC
.	.	TRBV27	TRBJ2-7	14	CASRLQQGSYEQYF	TGTGCCAGCAGACTTCAACAGGGTTCCTACGAGCAGTACTTC
.	.	TRBV2	TRBJ2-6	17	CASSDDRMSSGANVLTF	TGTGCCAGCAGTGACGACAGGATGAGCTCTGGGGCCAACGTCCTGACTTTC
.	.	TRBV11-2	TRBJ2-1	12	CASSSILDEQFF	TGTGCCAGCAGCTCCATACTCGATGAGCAGTTCTTC
.	.	TRBV7-3	TRBJ2-3	13	CASSLGSLDTQYF	TGTGCCAGCAGCTTAGGGAGTCTAGATACGCAGTATTTT
.	TRBD1	TRBV27	TRBJ2-1	16	CASSSNRDSLHNEQFF	TGTGCCAGCAGTTCGAACCGGGACAGCCTACACAATGAGCAGTTCTTC